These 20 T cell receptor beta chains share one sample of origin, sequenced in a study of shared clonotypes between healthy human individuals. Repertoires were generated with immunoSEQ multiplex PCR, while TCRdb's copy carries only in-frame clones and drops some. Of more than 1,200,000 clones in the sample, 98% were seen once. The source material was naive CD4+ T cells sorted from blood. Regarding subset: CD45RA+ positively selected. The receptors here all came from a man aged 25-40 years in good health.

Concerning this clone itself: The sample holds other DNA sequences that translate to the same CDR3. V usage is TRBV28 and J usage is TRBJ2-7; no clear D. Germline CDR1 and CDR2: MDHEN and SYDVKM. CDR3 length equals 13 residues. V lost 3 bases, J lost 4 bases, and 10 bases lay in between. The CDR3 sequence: CASSFGRSYEQYF. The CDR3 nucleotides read TGTGCCAGCAGTTTCGGGCGGTCTTACGAGCAGTACTTC.

The CDR3 protein is CASKQSKWFQAFF. The DNA for the CDR3 is TGTGCCAGCAAACAATCGAAGTGGTTCCAGGCGTTCTTC. V usage is TRBV27 and J usage is TRBJ2-1; D is uncertain. The CDR3 extends over 13 amino acids. Trimming removed 7 bases from V and 15 bases from J, with 22 bases in between. Germline CDR1 and CDR2: MNHEY and SMNVEV (reference sequence).

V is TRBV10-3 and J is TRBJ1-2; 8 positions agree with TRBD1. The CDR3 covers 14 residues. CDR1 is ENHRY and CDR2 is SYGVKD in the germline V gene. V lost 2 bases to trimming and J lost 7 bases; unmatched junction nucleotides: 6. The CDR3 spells CAISEPLDRGGYTF. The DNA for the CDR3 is TGTGCCATCAGTGAGCCCTTAGACAGGGGTGGCTACACCTTC.

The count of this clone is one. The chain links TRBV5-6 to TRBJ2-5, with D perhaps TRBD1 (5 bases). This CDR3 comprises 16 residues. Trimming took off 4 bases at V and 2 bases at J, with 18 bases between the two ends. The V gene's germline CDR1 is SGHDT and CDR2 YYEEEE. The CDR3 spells CASSPAGRQKQETQYF. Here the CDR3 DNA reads TGTGCCAGCAGCCCCGCAGGAAGACAGAAACAAGAGACCCAGTACTTC.

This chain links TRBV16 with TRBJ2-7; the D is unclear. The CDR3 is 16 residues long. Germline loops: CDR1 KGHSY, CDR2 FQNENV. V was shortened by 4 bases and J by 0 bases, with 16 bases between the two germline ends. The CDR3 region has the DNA TGTGCCAGCAGCCCTCTGTCCGCCCTGAGCTCCTACGAGCAGTACTTC. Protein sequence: CASSPLSALSSYEQYF. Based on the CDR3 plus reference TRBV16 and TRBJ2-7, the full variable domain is GEEVAQTPKHLVRGEGQKAKLYCAPIKGHSYVFWYQQVLKNEFKFLISFQNENVFDETGMPKERFSAKCLPNSPCSLEIQATKLEDSAVYFCASSPLSALSSYEQYFGPGTRLTVT.

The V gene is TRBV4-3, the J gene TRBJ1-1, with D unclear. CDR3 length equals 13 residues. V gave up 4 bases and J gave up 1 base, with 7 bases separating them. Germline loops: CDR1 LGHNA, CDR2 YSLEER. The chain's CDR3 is CASSLMGNTEAFF. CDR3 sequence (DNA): TGCGCCAGCAGCCTGATGGGGAACACTGAAGCTTTCTTT.

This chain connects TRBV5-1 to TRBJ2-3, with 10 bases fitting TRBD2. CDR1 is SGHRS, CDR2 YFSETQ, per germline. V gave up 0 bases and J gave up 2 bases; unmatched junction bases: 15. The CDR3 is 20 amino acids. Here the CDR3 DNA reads TGCGCCAGCAGCTTGGCGGCTAGCGGGAGTAGTGCCTTCCCCACAGATACGCAGTATTTT. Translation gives CASSLAASGSSAFPTDTQYF.

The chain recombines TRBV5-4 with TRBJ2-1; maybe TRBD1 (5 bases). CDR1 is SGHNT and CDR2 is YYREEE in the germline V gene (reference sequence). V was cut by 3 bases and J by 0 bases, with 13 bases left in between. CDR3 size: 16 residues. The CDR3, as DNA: TGTGCCAGCAGCTCCCCAGGGCGGAGCTCCTACAATGAGCAGTTCTTC. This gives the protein CASSSPGRSSYNEQFF.

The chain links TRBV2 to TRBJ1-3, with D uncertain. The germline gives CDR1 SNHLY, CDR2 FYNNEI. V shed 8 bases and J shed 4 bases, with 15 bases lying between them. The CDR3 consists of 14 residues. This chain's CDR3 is CASALQMNGNTIYF. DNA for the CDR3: TGTGCCAGCGCGTTACAAATGAACGGAAACACCATATATTTT.

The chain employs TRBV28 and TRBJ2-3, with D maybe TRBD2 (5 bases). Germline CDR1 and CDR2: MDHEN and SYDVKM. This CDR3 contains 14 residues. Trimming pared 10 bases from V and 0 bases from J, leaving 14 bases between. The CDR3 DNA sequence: TGTGCCATGAGCGGAAAGGGTAGCACAGATACGCAGTATTTT. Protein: CAMSGKGSTDTQYF.

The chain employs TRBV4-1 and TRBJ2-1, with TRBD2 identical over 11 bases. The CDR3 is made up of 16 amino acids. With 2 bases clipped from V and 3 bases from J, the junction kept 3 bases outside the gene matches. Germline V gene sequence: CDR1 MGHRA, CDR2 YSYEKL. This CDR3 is CASSQPTSGVYNEQFF. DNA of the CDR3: TGCGCCAGCAGCCAACCGACTAGCGGGGTCTACAATGAGCAGTTCTTC.

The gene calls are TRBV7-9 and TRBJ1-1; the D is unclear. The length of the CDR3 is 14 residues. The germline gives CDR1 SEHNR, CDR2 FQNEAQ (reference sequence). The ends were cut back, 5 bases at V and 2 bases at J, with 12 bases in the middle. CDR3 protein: CASSPTDFNTEAFF. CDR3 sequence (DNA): TGTGCCAGCAGCCCTACAGACTTCAACACTGAAGCTTTCTTT.

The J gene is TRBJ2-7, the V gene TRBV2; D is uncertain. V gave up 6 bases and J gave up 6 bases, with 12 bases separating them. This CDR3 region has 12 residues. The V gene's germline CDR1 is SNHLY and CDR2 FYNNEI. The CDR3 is CASSAERGEQYF. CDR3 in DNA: TGTGCCAGCAGCGCCGAGCGAGGCGAGCAGTACTTC.

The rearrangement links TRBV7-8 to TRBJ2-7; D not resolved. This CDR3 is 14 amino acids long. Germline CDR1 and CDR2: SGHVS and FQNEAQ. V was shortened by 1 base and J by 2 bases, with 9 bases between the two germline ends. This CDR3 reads CASSLEDGAYEQYF. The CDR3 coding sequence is TGTGCCAGCAGCTTAGAGGACGGAGCCTACGAGCAGTACTTC.

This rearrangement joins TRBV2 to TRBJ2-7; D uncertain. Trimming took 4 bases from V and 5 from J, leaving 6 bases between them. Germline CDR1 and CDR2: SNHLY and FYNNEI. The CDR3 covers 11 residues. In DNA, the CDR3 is TGTGCCAGCAGTGGGACCCACGAGCAGTACTTC. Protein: CASSGTHEQYF.

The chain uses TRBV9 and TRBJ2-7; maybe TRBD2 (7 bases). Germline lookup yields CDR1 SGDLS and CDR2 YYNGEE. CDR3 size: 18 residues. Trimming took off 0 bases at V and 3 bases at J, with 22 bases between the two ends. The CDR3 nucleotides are TGTGCCAGCAGCGTAGGTTTATATGGGGGGGCTTCGGTCTACGAGCAGTACTTC. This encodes CASSVGLYGGASVYEQYF.

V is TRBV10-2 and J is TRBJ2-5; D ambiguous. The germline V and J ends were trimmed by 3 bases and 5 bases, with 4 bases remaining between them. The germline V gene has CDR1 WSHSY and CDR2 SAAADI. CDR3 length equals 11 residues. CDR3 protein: CASSDLETQYF. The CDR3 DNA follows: TGCGCCAGCAGTGATCTGGAGACCCAGTACTTC.

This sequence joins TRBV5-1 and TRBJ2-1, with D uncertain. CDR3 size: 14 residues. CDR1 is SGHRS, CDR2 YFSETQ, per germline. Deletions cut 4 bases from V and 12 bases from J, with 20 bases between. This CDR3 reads CASSQIRANWGQFF. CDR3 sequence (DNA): TGCGCCAGCAGCCAAATAAGGGCGAACTGGGGGCAGTTCTTC.

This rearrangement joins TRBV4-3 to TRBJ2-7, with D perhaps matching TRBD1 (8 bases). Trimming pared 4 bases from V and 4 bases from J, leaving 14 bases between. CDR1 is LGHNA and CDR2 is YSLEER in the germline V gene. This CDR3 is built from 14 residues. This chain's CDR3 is CASSRNRGGYEQYF. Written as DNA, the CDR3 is TGCGCCAGCAGCCGCAACAGGGGGGGATACGAGCAGTACTTC.

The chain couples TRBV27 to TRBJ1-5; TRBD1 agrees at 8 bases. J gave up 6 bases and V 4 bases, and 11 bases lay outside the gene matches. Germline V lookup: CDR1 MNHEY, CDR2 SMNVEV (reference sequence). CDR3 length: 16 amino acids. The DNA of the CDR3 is TGTGCCAGCAGTTCGCCAGGAACAGGGGGTAGTCAGCCCCAGCATTTT. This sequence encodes CASSSPGTGGSQPQHF.